The T cell receptor beta chain described here comes from a study of cytomegalovirus exposure and HLA in healthy donors. General study findings and limits: Using a false discovery rate of 0.05, a later analysis showed that approximately 17,000 TCR beta sequences were associated with HLA alleles. As a later analysis showed, several of the most significant clusters appeared to be linked to common viral pathogens. V- and J-gene trimming of TCR beta was linked (in a later analysis) to a missense DCLRE1C variant. Roughly even sequencing depth across donors was the assumption behind the presence/absence analyses.

The PCR contained 60 Vbeta and 13 Jbeta primers. Data came from immunoSEQ multiplex PCR; TCRdb stores just in-frame clones and leaves some out. The sample includes some 150,000 clones, roughly 85% of them seen just once. On this clone: No antigen is known for it.

Trimming cost V 2 bases and J 5 bases, with 15 bases left between them. This CDR3 comprises 15 residues. Germline assignment: CDR1 MNHEY and CDR2 SVGAGI. This rearrangement joins TRBV6-5 to TRBJ2-5, with D possibly being TRBD1 (5 bases). Sample: PBMCs. The source of this sequence is a woman in her 30s in good health and CMV-seronegative. In nucleotides, the CDR3 is TGTGCCAGCAGTTACCCAAGTAAGGGGTGGGAGACCCAGTACTTC. This gives the protein CASSYPSKGWETQYF.